A single sample gave rise to the 8 T cell receptor beta chains below, sequenced in a study of OX40 agonist ivuxolimab in advanced cancers. Here immunoSEQ multiplex PCR was the method, and the copy in TCRdb shows in-frame clones only, minus some. Found here are about 20,000 clones, roughly four fifths of them singletons; the top ten hold about 20%. The source was CD4+ or CD8+ T cells sorted from blood, collected in a trial of the OX40 agonist ivuxolimab. The receptor set was obtained from an adult with an advanced solid tumor such as melanoma, head and neck, liver or kidney cancer.

The chain has TRBV4-1 and TRBJ2-7, with a possible D match to TRBD1 (6 bases). V lost 0 bases, J lost 4 bases, and 19 bases lay in between. The CDR3 loop spans 17 amino acids. Germline assignment: CDR1 MGHRA and CDR2 YSYEKL. The DNA of the CDR3 is TGCGCCAGCAGCCAAGATGGGCAGGGGCTCTTATTTTACGAGCAGTACTTC. Encoded protein: CASSQDGQGLLFYEQYF.

This clone was counted a few times. The identical CDR3 is also encoded by other nucleotide sequences in the sample. The chain carries TRBV27 and TRBJ2-3; 10 bases are shared with TRBD2. The CDR3 runs 15 residues. The germline gives CDR1 MNHEY, CDR2 SMNVEV (reference sequence). With 0 bases clipped from V and 4 bases from J, the junction kept 1 base outside the gene matches. CDR3: CASSLSAGGPDTQYF. The CDR3 DNA sequence: TGTGCCAGCAGTTTATCAGCGGGGGGGCCAGATACGCAGTATTTT.

This sequence joins TRBV7-2 and TRBJ1-4; TRBD1 is a possible D gene (5 bases). Germline values: CDR1 SGHTA, CDR2 FQGNSA. The CDR3 has 15 residues. V was pared by 4 bases and J by 5 bases, with 14 bases between. As DNA, the CDR3 is TGTGCCAGCAGCTACCGGACAAATTCAAATGAAAAACTGTTTTTT. Translating gives CASSYRTNSNEKLFF. Looking up the rest from reference TRBV7-2 and TRBJ1-4 gives the full variable domain: GAGVSQSPSNKVTEKGKDVELRCDPISGHTALYWYRQSLGQGLEFLIYFQGNSAPDKSGLPSDRFSAERTGGSVSTLTIQRTQQEDSAVYLCASSYRTNSNEKLFFGSGTQLSVL.

The CDR3 protein is CASSLGMAGFGTQYF. In DNA, the CDR3 is TGTGCCAGCAGTCTAGGGATGGCGGGATTCGGTACGCAGTATTTT. The chain combines TRBV14 with TRBJ2-3; TRBD2 might be the D (6 bases). This CDR3 is built from 15 residues. V lost 6 bases and J 8 bases, leaving 21 bases between the germline ends. Looked up from germline, CDR1 is SGHDN and CDR2 is FVKESK.

Relative to its sample, this clone is medium-sized (0.01 to 0.1%). The chain couples TRBV21-1 to TRBJ1-2. TRBV21-1 represents a pseudogene. The CDR3 sequence is 19 residues long. The CDR3 DNA reads TGTGCCAGCAGCAAAGCGGGGGGGCGGGACGGTTCCTTGAACTATGGCTACACCTTC. Amino acid sequence: CASSKAGGRDGSLNYGYTF.

The gene calls are TRBV9 and TRBJ2-1; TRBD2 might be the D (7 bases). Looked up from germline, CDR1 is SGDLS and CDR2 is YYNGEE. This CDR3 contains 16 residues. V dropped 3 bases and J dropped 0 bases, with 13 bases sitting between them. The CDR3 spells CASSDGGLFSYNEQFF. The CDR3 DNA reads as TGTGCCAGCAGCGACGGGGGGCTCTTCTCCTACAATGAGCAGTTCTTC.

This clone was counted a few times. The chain is built from TRBV15 and TRBJ1-5; perhaps TRBD1 as D (5 bases). Trimming took off 8 bases at V and 0 bases at J, with 17 bases between the two ends. The CDR3 is 16 amino acids. The germline gives CDR1 LNHNV, CDR2 YYDKDF (reference sequence). The DNA for the CDR3 is TGTGCCACCTACGGACGGGGCACAGTTAGCAATCAGCCCCAGCATTTT. Its translation is CATYGRGTVSNQPQHF. Together with reference TRBV15 and TRBJ1-5, the CDR3 gives the full variable domain: DAMVIQNPRYQVTQFGKPVTLSCSQTLNHNVMYWYQQKSSQAPKLLFHYYDKDFNNEADTPDNFQSRRPNTSFCFLDIRSPGLGDTAMYLCATYGRGTVSNQPQHFGDGTRLSIL.

Only a few counts were recorded for this clone. V usage is TRBV7-2 and J usage is TRBJ2-1; D call uncertain. V shed 4 bases and J shed 2 bases, with 12 bases lying between them. The CDR3 covers 15 residues. The germline V gene encodes CDR1 SGHTA and CDR2 FQGNSA. In DNA form, the CDR3 reads TGTGCCAGCAGCTCAAGCCCCACCGCCTACAATGAGCAGTTCTTC. It yields the protein CASSSSPTAYNEQFF. Full variable domain (outside the CDR3, taken from reference TRBV7-2 and TRBJ2-1): GAGVSQSPSNKVTEKGKDVELRCDPISGHTALYWYRQSLGQGLEFLIYFQGNSAPDKSGLPSDRFSAERTGGSVSTLTIQRTQQEDSAVYLCASSSSPTAYNEQFFGPGTRLTVL.